A selection of T cell receptor beta chains follows, all from one sample in a study of human T cells and chemical hapten exposure. TCRdb redid the calling of the RACE reads with MiXCR, one entry per CDR3 protein. This sample has tens of thousands of distinct CDR3 sequences, with roughly 4.1% found just once. The sample comprised whole blood. Receptors were obtained from a human donor in good health. Some clones in this sample may be carry-over from other donors' samples. CDR3s include the opening cysteine and the closing phenylalanine or tryptophan. The order of the fields is clone size, J gene, D gene, V gene, CDR3 protein, CDR3 DNA. D genes are given only for firm matches. A row's size may be missing; if present it is once, few, many or a size class.

>many|TRBJ1-5|-|TRBV6-5
CASSPFPVRGNQPQHF
TGTGCCAGCAGTCCCTTCCCTGTGCGCGGCAATCAGCCCCAGCATTTT
>many|TRBJ2-7|-|TRBV14
CASSRPYEQYF
TGTGCCAGCAGCCGGCCCTACGAGCAGTACTTC
>many|TRBJ2-2|TRBD2|TRBV11-2
CASSLKTSGTGELFF
TGTGCCAGCAGCTTAAAGACTAGCGGCACCGGGGAGCTGTTTTTT
>many|TRBJ2-3|-|TRBV28
CASSSLTQYF
TGTGCCAGCAGTTCCCTAACGCAGTATTTT
>-|TRBJ1-1|-|TRBV11-2
CACGVQMNTEAFF
TGTGCCTGCGGGGTTCAGATGAACACTGAAGCTTTCTTT
>many|TRBJ2-3|TRBD2|TRBV9
CASSGLAGVENTQYF
TGTGCCAGCAGCGGACTAGCGGGAGTCGAGAATACGCAGTATTTT
>-|TRBJ1-2|-|TRBV6-5
CASRQGGGYTF
TGTGCCAGCAGGCAGGGTGGGGGCTACACCTTC
>-|TRBJ1-2|-|TRBV27
CASSPLLGQGRSWGYTF
TGTGCCAGCAGTCCTCTCTTGGGGCAGGGCAGGTCCTGGGGCTACACCTTC
>few|TRBJ2-1|-|TRBV4-1
CASSQESGSYNEQFF
TGCGCCAGCAGCCAAGAATCAGGGTCCTACAATGAGCAGTTCTTC
>many|TRBJ2-1|TRBD2|TRBV29-1
CSVPTSGIIDEQFF
TGCAGCGTTCCGACTAGCGGGATTATAGATGAGCAGTTCTTC
>many|TRBJ2-3|TRBD1|TRBV29-1
CSVGPGQPSPYF
TGCAGCGTTGGCCCGGGACAGCCCTCTCCCTATTTT
>many|TRBJ1-2|-|TRBV27
CASSIDGINLGYTF
TGTGCCAGCAGTATAGACGGGATCAACCTTGGCTACACCTTC
>many|TRBJ1-4|TRBD1|TRBV12-3/TRBV12-4
CASSFSGTGSEKLFF
TGTGCCAGCAGTTTTTCCGGGACAGGGAGTGAAAAACTGTTTTTT
>many|TRBJ1-1|-|TRBV7-3
CASSSLPSTEAFF
TGTGCCAGCAGCTCCCTCCCCTCCACTGAAGCTTTCTTT
>-|TRBJ2-3|-|TRBV6-1
CASSEGRVVLLSTDTQYF
TGTGCCAGCAGTGAAGGACGGGTGGTCTTACTTAGCACAGATACGCAGTATTTT
>many|TRBJ2-3|-|TRBV12-3/TRBV12-4
CASSVSGTDTQYF
TGTGCCAGCAGCGTGAGCGGCACAGATACGCAGTATTTT
>many|TRBJ2-3|TRBD1|TRBV27
CASSLSTGDTDTQYF
TGTGCCAGCAGTTTAAGTACAGGGGACACAGATACGCAGTATTTT
>many|TRBJ2-7|TRBD1|TRBV27
CASSPSGGQGAYEQYF
TGTGCCAGCAGTCCTTCCGGTGGACAGGGGGCCTACGAGCAGTACTTC
>many|TRBJ2-7|TRBD1|TRBV28
CASRDRVSYEQYF
TGTGCCAGCCGGGACAGGGTCTCCTACGAGCAGTACTTC
>many|TRBJ2-7|TRBD1|TRBV6-6
CASSSPVGTGAYEQYF
TGTGCCAGCAGTTCCCCGGTAGGGACAGGGGCCTACGAGCAGTACTTC
>many|TRBJ1-3|-|TRBV28
CASSLTGSSGNTIYF
TGTGCCAGCAGTTTAACGGGCAGCTCTGGAAACACCATATATTTT
>many|TRBJ2-3|-|TRBV20-1
CSASPSTDTQYF
TGCAGTGCTTCCCCCAGCACAGATACGCAGTATTTT
>many|TRBJ1-2|-|TRBV29-1
CSVVSGVNYGYTF
TGCAGCGTTGTTTCGGGGGTTAACTATGGCTACACCTTC
>many|TRBJ2-7|-|TRBV29-1
CSVRGLRSTGEGTQGPYEQYF
TGCAGCGTACGGGGTTTGAGGTCCACAGGGGAGGGGACCCAAGGTCCCTACGAGCAGTACTTC
>many|TRBJ2-1|TRBD1|TRBV6-5
CASSRTGTSYNEQFF
TGTGCCAGCAGTAGGACAGGGACTTCCTACAATGAGCAGTTCTTC
>many|TRBJ1-1|-|TRBV29-1
CSVEDERRTEAFF
TGCAGCGTTGAAGATGAGCGGAGGACTGAAGCTTTCTTT
>-|TRBJ2-5|-|TRBV5-4
CASSPPRGSHQETQYF
TGTGCCAGCAGCCCCCCCCGGGGGAGCCATCAAGAGACCCAGTACTTC
>many|TRBJ2-7|TRBD2|TRBV29-1
CSARLAGGPGEQYF
TGCAGCGCCCGCCTAGCGGGAGGGCCCGGCGAGCAGTACTTC
>-|TRBJ2-2|-|TRBV4-1
CASSQDLSGSNTGELFF
TGCGCCAGCAGCCAAGATTTAAGCGGGTCGAACACCGGGGAGCTGTTTTTT